These T cell receptor beta chains were read from a single sample in a study of T cells after yellow fever vaccination. In TCRdb, the 5' RACE reads were re-called with MiXCR into one record per CDR3 protein. The profile shows 55,000 to 70,000 distinct CDR3 sequences, over 6.5% of them singletons. Source: CD8+ T cells sorted from PBMCs, taken about 49 days after the first yellow fever vaccination. The receptor source for this set is a man aged 18 to 30 who received the YFV17D yellow fever vaccine. Each CDR3 is given with its conserved first and last residue. D genes are given only for firm matches. Not every row has a clone size; where given, it reads once, few, many or a size class.

clone size: many
D gene: TRBD1
V gene: TRBV5-6
J gene: TRBJ2-2
CDR3 DNA: TGTGCCAGCAGCTGGACAGGGGTCGTGAACACCGGGGAGCTGTTTTTT
CDR3 protein: CASSWTGVVNTGELFF

clone size: many
D gene: -
V gene: TRBV20-1
J gene: TRBJ1-1
CDR3 DNA: TGCAGTGCTAGAGATCCGGACCGGAACACTGAAGCTTTCTTT
CDR3 protein: CSARDPDRNTEAFF

clone size: many
D gene: -
V gene: TRBV4-1
J gene: TRBJ1-5
CDR3 DNA: TGCGCCAGCAGCCAACGACTGATAAGCGGTCAGCCCCAGCATTTT
CDR3 protein: CASSQRLISGQPQHF

clone size: -
D gene: TRBD1
V gene: TRBV29-1
J gene: TRBJ1-1
CDR3 DNA: TGCAGCGTTGAGACAGGGTCGGGAAGGCCTGAAGCTTTCTTT
CDR3 protein: CSVETGSGRPEAFF

clone size: few
D gene: -
V gene: TRBV7-9
J gene: TRBJ1-1
CDR3 DNA: TGTGCCAGCAGCCCCCTGGCGGGGGCTTGGACTGAAGCTTTCTTT
CDR3 protein: CASSPLAGAWTEAFF

clone size: -
D gene: -
V gene: TRBV28
J gene: TRBJ2-1
CDR3 DNA: TGTGCCAGCAGTTTGCCATATAATGAGCAGTTCTTC
CDR3 protein: CASSLPYNEQFF

clone size: many
D gene: -
V gene: TRBV3-1
J gene: TRBJ1-1
CDR3 DNA: TGTGCCAGCAGCCAAGAAGGGTCAGGGAACACTGAAGCTTTCTTT
CDR3 protein: CASSQEGSGNTEAFF

clone size: few
D gene: -
V gene: TRBV2
J gene: TRBJ1-2
CDR3 DNA: TGTGCCAGCCCGGATGGGGTTCTGGACTATGGCTACACCTTC
CDR3 protein: CASPDGVLDYGYTF

clone size: -
D gene: TRBD1
V gene: TRBV5-5
J gene: TRBJ2-7
CDR3 DNA: TGTGCCAGCAGCTGGACAGGGACCTCTTACGAGCAGTACTTC
CDR3 protein: CASSWTGTSYEQYF

clone size: many
D gene: TRBD1
V gene: TRBV20-1
J gene: TRBJ2-3
CDR3 DNA: TGCAGTGCAACCGACAGGGGATCGAGGAGTTTGACAGATACGCAGTATTTT
CDR3 protein: CSATDRGSRSLTDTQYF

clone size: many
D gene: TRBD2
V gene: TRBV11-2
J gene: TRBJ2-5
CDR3 DNA: TGTGCCAGCAGCCTTACTAGCGGGGGGGCAATCGAGACCCAGTACTTC
CDR3 protein: CASSLTSGGAIETQYF

clone size: few
D gene: -
V gene: TRBV10-3
J gene: TRBJ2-1
CDR3 DNA: TGTGCCATCAGCCCGGGGGGACAGCACAATGAGCAGTTCTTC
CDR3 protein: CAISPGGQHNEQFF

clone size: many
D gene: -
V gene: TRBV10-3
J gene: TRBJ2-3
CDR3 DNA: TGTGCCATTGGTCAGGGGTTGCGGTCGACAGATACGCAGTATTTT
CDR3 protein: CAIGQGLRSTDTQYF

clone size: -
D gene: -
V gene: TRBV7-6
J gene: TRBJ2-1
CDR3 DNA: TGTGCCAGCAGCTCGGCGGTCGACATGAGCTCCTACAATGAGCAGTTCTTC
CDR3 protein: CASSSAVDMSSYNEQFF

clone size: many
D gene: -
V gene: TRBV7-9
J gene: TRBJ2-2
CDR3 DNA: TGTGCCAGCACCCCCCCGCCGGAGGGGCCCACCGGGGAGCTGTTTTTT
CDR3 protein: CASTPPPEGPTGELFF

clone size: -
D gene: TRBD1
V gene: TRBV4-3
J gene: TRBJ2-7
CDR3 DNA: TGCGCCAGCAGCCACTCCGGACAGGGCCCCTACGAGCAGTACTTC
CDR3 protein: CASSHSGQGPYEQYF

clone size: many
D gene: -
V gene: TRBV6-5
J gene: TRBJ1-2
CDR3 DNA: TGTGCCAGCAGTTACTCAGGGGGGGCGCGCGGCTACACCTTC
CDR3 protein: CASSYSGGARGYTF

clone size: -
D gene: -
V gene: TRBV4-1
J gene: TRBJ2-3
CDR3 DNA: TGCGCCAGCAGCCGAACTAAGTGGGGAAATACGCAGTATTTT
CDR3 protein: CASSRTKWGNTQYF

clone size: -
D gene: TRBD1
V gene: TRBV6-5
J gene: TRBJ2-2
CDR3 DNA: TGTGCCAGCAGTTACAAGACAGGGACCGGGGAGCTGTTTTTT
CDR3 protein: CASSYKTGTGELFF

clone size: few
D gene: -
V gene: TRBV3-1
J gene: TRBJ1-2
CDR3 DNA: TGTGCCAGCAGCCAAGATGCGGGGTCCTATGGCTACACCTTC
CDR3 protein: CASSQDAGSYGYTF

clone size: many
D gene: -
V gene: TRBV19
J gene: TRBJ2-1
CDR3 DNA: TGTGCCAGTTCCCGGTTTGGTGAGCAGTTCTTC
CDR3 protein: CASSRFGEQFF

clone size: few
D gene: -
V gene: TRBV12-3/TRBV12-4
J gene: TRBJ2-6
CDR3 DNA: TGTGCCAGCAGCCCCGTAAATGGGGCCAACGTCCTGACTTTC
CDR3 protein: CASSPVNGANVLTF

clone size: -
D gene: -
V gene: TRBV19
J gene: TRBJ2-2
CDR3 DNA: TGTGCCAGTGCAGGGGCTAACACCGGGGAGCTGTTTTTT
CDR3 protein: CASAGANTGELFF

clone size: many
D gene: -
V gene: TRBV7-6
J gene: TRBJ2-1
CDR3 DNA: TGTGCCAGCAGCACGGGGCTACCTGAGCAGTTCTTC
CDR3 protein: CASSTGLPEQFF

clone size: many
D gene: TRBD2
V gene: TRBV25-1
J gene: TRBJ2-2
CDR3 DNA: TGTGCCAGCACCAGCGGGGGAAACACCGGGGAGCTGTTTTTT
CDR3 protein: CASTSGGNTGELFF

clone size: many
D gene: -
V gene: TRBV7-9
J gene: TRBJ1-1
CDR3 DNA: TGTGCCAGCAGTCTCGATGGGGTCTCGAAAGCTTTCTTT
CDR3 protein: CASSLDGVSKAFF

clone size: -
D gene: -
V gene: TRBV4-1
J gene: TRBJ2-5
CDR3 DNA: TGCGCCAGCAGCCAAGGCGCCGGACTCACACAAGAGACCCAGTACTTC
CDR3 protein: CASSQGAGLTQETQYF

clone size: many
D gene: -
V gene: TRBV29-1
J gene: TRBJ2-3
CDR3 DNA: TGCAGCGTTGACGGAGCGGCCCCTAGCACAGATACGCAGTATTTT
CDR3 protein: CSVDGAAPSTDTQYF

clone size: -
D gene: -
V gene: TRBV3-1
J gene: TRBJ2-1
CDR3 DNA: TGTGCCAGCAGCCAAGAGATAGGAGTGGCGAGCAATGAGCAGTTCTTC
CDR3 protein: CASSQEIGVASNEQFF

clone size: -
D gene: -
V gene: TRBV29-1
J gene: TRBJ2-7
CDR3 DNA: TGCAGCGTTGAGGCCAGGGGATCAATGGGCTCCTACGAGCAGTACTTC
CDR3 protein: CSVEARGSMGSYEQYF

clone size: many
D gene: -
V gene: TRBV7-9
J gene: TRBJ1-1
CDR3 DNA: TGTGCCAGCAGCCTTTACAGAGAAGAAGCTTTCTTT
CDR3 protein: CASSLYREEAFF

clone size: -
D gene: TRBD1
V gene: TRBV5-6
J gene: TRBJ1-6
CDR3 DNA: TGTGCCAGCAGCCGGTACGGGACAGGCGAATCACCCCTCCACTTT
CDR3 protein: CASSRYGTGESPLHF

clone size: many
D gene: TRBD2
V gene: TRBV20-1
J gene: TRBJ2-3
CDR3 DNA: TGCAGTGCTCGCTCTGAAGCGACTAGCGGGGGACCGACTAGCACAGATACGCAGTATTTT
CDR3 protein: CSARSEATSGGPTSTDTQYF

clone size: once
D gene: -
V gene: TRBV10-2
J gene: TRBJ1-5
CDR3 DNA: TGCGCCAGCTTCGCCGGACTCCTTGGGGGGCCCCAGCATTTT
CDR3 protein: CASFAGLLGGPQHF

clone size: few
D gene: TRBD1
V gene: TRBV30
J gene: TRBJ1-5
CDR3 DNA: TGTGCCTGGAGTCCCCCCGCGGGACAGAACAATCAGCCCCAGCATTTT
CDR3 protein: CAWSPPAGQNNQPQHF

clone size: -
D gene: -
V gene: TRBV20-1
J gene: TRBJ2-3
CDR3 DNA: TGCAGTGCTAGAGATACGTCGACCACAGATACGCAGTATTTT
CDR3 protein: CSARDTSTTDTQYF

clone size: many
D gene: TRBD1
V gene: TRBV29-1
J gene: TRBJ2-1
CDR3 DNA: TGCAGCGTTAGGGTAGCAGGGGGCAATGAGCAGTTCTTC
CDR3 protein: CSVRVAGGNEQFF

clone size: many
D gene: TRBD2
V gene: TRBV25-1
J gene: TRBJ2-5
CDR3 DNA: TGTGCCAGCAGTGAATATAGCGGGCGGCTTGGGACCCAGTACTTC
CDR3 protein: CASSEYSGRLGTQYF

clone size: few
D gene: -
V gene: TRBV6-5
J gene: TRBJ1-1
CDR3 DNA: TGTGCCAGCAGTTACTCGGGCAGGGGCACTGAAGCTTTCTTT
CDR3 protein: CASSYSGRGTEAFF

clone size: many
D gene: -
V gene: TRBV6-5
J gene: TRBJ2-7
CDR3 DNA: TGTGCCAGCAGCGCGGGACACAACCTCTACGAGCAGTACTTC
CDR3 protein: CASSAGHNLYEQYF

clone size: many
D gene: -
V gene: TRBV5-1
J gene: TRBJ1-2
CDR3 DNA: TGCGCCAGCAGTCCGGGGCCGCTAGCTAACTATGGCTACACCTTC
CDR3 protein: CASSPGPLANYGYTF

clone size: -
D gene: -
V gene: TRBV9
J gene: TRBJ1-5
CDR3 DNA: TGTGCCAGCAGCGTAGGATCGGAGGGACGCAATCAGCCCCAGCATTTT
CDR3 protein: CASSVGSEGRNQPQHF

clone size: -
D gene: -
V gene: TRBV15
J gene: TRBJ2-3
CDR3 DNA: TGTGCCACCAGCAGAGGTGGGAGGATTACAGATACGCAGTATTTT
CDR3 protein: CATSRGGRITDTQYF

clone size: many
D gene: -
V gene: TRBV19
J gene: TRBJ2-2
CDR3 DNA: TGTGCCAGTTTAGGTAACACCGGGGAGCTGTTTTTT
CDR3 protein: CASLGNTGELFF

clone size: many
D gene: TRBD1
V gene: TRBV20-1
J gene: TRBJ2-1
CDR3 DNA: TGCAGTGCTACCTCCCTGGACAGGGAACCTTTATCACTGGGCAATGAGCAGTTCTTC
CDR3 protein: CSATSLDREPLSLGNEQFF

clone size: many
D gene: -
V gene: TRBV13
J gene: TRBJ1-1
CDR3 DNA: TGTGCCAGCACCAATGGGGACGCAGCTTTCTTT
CDR3 protein: CASTNGDAAFF

clone size: few
D gene: TRBD2
V gene: TRBV7-6
J gene: TRBJ2-7
CDR3 DNA: TGTGCCAGCAGCTTAGGGACTAGCGGGGAATACGAGCAGTACTTC
CDR3 protein: CASSLGTSGEYEQYF

clone size: -
D gene: TRBD2
V gene: TRBV29-1
J gene: TRBJ2-1
CDR3 DNA: TGCAGCGTTGAATTAGGGCTAGCGGGGGGGCTGTCCTACAATGAGCAGTTCTTC
CDR3 protein: CSVELGLAGGLSYNEQFF

clone size: -
D gene: TRBD1
V gene: TRBV20-1
J gene: TRBJ1-2
CDR3 DNA: TGCAGTGCGCGACAGGGGGCTAACTATGGCTACACCTTC
CDR3 protein: CSARQGANYGYTF

clone size: -
D gene: TRBD1
V gene: TRBV6-1
J gene: TRBJ1-5
CDR3 DNA: TGTGCCAGCACCGGGACAGTCAATAGCAATCAGCCCCAGCATTTT
CDR3 protein: CASTGTVNSNQPQHF

clone size: many
D gene: -
V gene: TRBV6-4
J gene: TRBJ2-3
CDR3 DNA: TGTGCCAGCAGTGACCTCCCCTCGGCGGGCCGAGATACGCAGTATTTT
CDR3 protein: CASSDLPSAGRDTQYF

clone size: few
D gene: -
V gene: TRBV5-1
J gene: TRBJ2-7
CDR3 DNA: TGCGCCAGCAGCTTGGTCGGGCCAACCTACGAGCAGTACTTC
CDR3 protein: CASSLVGPTYEQYF

clone size: many
D gene: -
V gene: TRBV20-1
J gene: TRBJ1-2
CDR3 DNA: TGCAGTGAGGCCCTTTACTATGGCTACACCTTC
CDR3 protein: CSEALYYGYTF

clone size: few
D gene: TRBD1
V gene: TRBV6-4
J gene: TRBJ2-6
CDR3 DNA: TGTGCCAGCAGTGACGGGGACAGGGGCGTTCGCTCTGGGGCCAACGTCCTGACTTTC
CDR3 protein: CASSDGDRGVRSGANVLTF

clone size: few
D gene: -
V gene: TRBV19
J gene: TRBJ1-5
CDR3 DNA: TGTGCCAGTAGTATTGGGGAGTATAGCAATCAGCCCCAGCATTTT
CDR3 protein: CASSIGEYSNQPQHF

clone size: many
D gene: -
V gene: TRBV20-1
J gene: TRBJ1-2
CDR3 DNA: TGCAGTGCTAGAAATTTCTGGGAGTTTGGGCAGGGCTCTTATGGCTACACCTTC
CDR3 protein: CSARNFWEFGQGSYGYTF

clone size: -
D gene: TRBD2
V gene: TRBV4-3
J gene: TRBJ2-2
CDR3 DNA: TGCGCCAGCAGCGTAAAGGGCGGGGGGCTGAACACCGGGGAGCTGTTTTTT
CDR3 protein: CASSVKGGGLNTGELFF

clone size: many
D gene: -
V gene: TRBV29-1
J gene: TRBJ1-2
CDR3 DNA: TGCAGCGACGAGGGAGGGTCTGGAGGCTACACCTTC
CDR3 protein: CSDEGGSGGYTF

clone size: many
D gene: -
V gene: TRBV4-3
J gene: TRBJ1-4
CDR3 DNA: TGCGCCAGCAGCCAAGATAGGACGGCGATCGAAAAACTGTTTTTT
CDR3 protein: CASSQDRTAIEKLFF

clone size: many
D gene: -
V gene: TRBV29-1
J gene: TRBJ2-3
CDR3 DNA: TGCAGCGTTGACACAGATACGCAGTATTTT
CDR3 protein: CSVDTDTQYF